The 27 T cell receptor beta chains reported below all come from one sample, sequenced in a study of OX40 agonist ivuxolimab in advanced cancers. Profiled with immunoSEQ multiplex PCR; TCRdb holds only in-frame clones, not every one. This sample has tens of thousands of clones, with roughly 80% found just once. The source was CD4+ or CD8+ T cells sorted from blood, collected in a trial of the OX40 agonist ivuxolimab. Receptors were obtained from an adult with an advanced solid tumor such as melanoma, head and neck, liver or kidney cancer.

The V and J genes are TRBV5-1 and TRBJ2-2; TRBD2 aligns across 7 bases. Germline V CDR1 and CDR2: SGHRS, YFSETQ. The V segment lost 5 bases and the J segment 3 bases; nucleotides outside the gene matches: 4. The CDR3 is 14 amino acids. The CDR3 DNA reads as TGCGCCAGCAGGGGAGGGGTCGACACCGGGGAGCTGTTTTTT. Protein sequence: CASRGGVDTGELFF.

This rearrangement joins TRBV11-2 to TRBJ2-7; TRBD2 is a possible D gene (5 bases). CDR3 size: 14 residues. CDR1 is SGHAT, CDR2 FQNNGV, per germline. V dropped 4 bases and J dropped 7 bases, with 17 bases sitting between them. The DNA for the CDR3 is TGTGCCAGCAGCTCCATTAGGCGGACTTTGGAGCAGTACTTC. Translating gives CASSSIRRTLEQYF.

In this sample, this clone turned up a few times. The gene calls are TRBV7-9 and TRBJ1-1; D gene unclear. The CDR3 is made up of 12 amino acids. V dropped 3 bases and J dropped 7 bases, with 9 bases sitting between them. Germline CDR1 and CDR2: SEHNR and FQNEAQ (reference sequence). This CDR3 reads CASSFDRSEAFF. CDR3 coding DNA: TGTGCCAGCAGCTTTGATCGGAGTGAAGCTTTCTTT.

V gene TRBV6-6 combines with J gene TRBJ1-2; D possibly corresponds to TRBD1 (6 bases). The V end lost 2 bases, the J end lost 1 base, and 8 bases lay between the germline ends. The CDR3 has 14 amino acids. In germline, CDR1 is MNHNY, CDR2 SVGAGI (reference sequence). The CDR3 region is CASSYGQLNYGYTF. CDR3 nucleotide sequence: TGTGCCAGCAGTTACGGACAGCTTAACTATGGCTACACCTTC.

V usage is TRBV15 and J usage is TRBJ1-2; tentative D call: TRBD1 (6 bases). V lost 2 bases, J lost 6 bases, and 16 bases lay in between. The CDR3 extends over 15 amino acids. Germline-derived CDR1 and CDR2 are LNHNV and YYDKDF (reference sequence). CDR3 DNA sequence: TGTGCCACCAGCAGACGGACAGAGGGCAGGGATGGCTACACCTTC. It yields the protein CATSRRTEGRDGYTF.

V gene TRBV30 combines with J gene TRBJ2-1; a possible D gene is TRBD2 (5 bases). Germline-derived CDR1 and CDR2 are GTSNPN and SVGIG (reference sequence). The CDR3 has 15 residues. The V gene lost 0 bases and the J gene lost 6 bases, with 15 bases spanning the gap. CDR3: CAWSVSGSNINEQFF. CDR3 sequence (DNA): TGTGCCTGGAGTGTGAGTGGGAGCAACATCAATGAGCAGTTCTTC.

The chain's CDR3 is CASRRLHGYTF. CDR3 in DNA: TGTGCCAGCAGACGTCTTCATGGCTACACCTTC. The chain employs TRBV28 and TRBJ1-2; D remains ambiguous. This CDR3 comprises 11 residues. The germline V gene has CDR1 MDHEN and CDR2 SYDVKM. V dropped 6 bases and J dropped 6 bases, with 8 bases sitting between them.

The chain joins TRBV28 to TRBJ1-4; D unclear. The CDR3 sequence is 15 residues long. Germline V gives CDR1 MDHEN, CDR2 SYDVKM. The V gene lost 6 bases and the J gene lost 8 bases, with 19 bases spanning the gap. The CDR3 DNA sequence: TGTGCCAGCAGGCGAGGCGGGATGACGGGGGAAAAACTGTTTTTT. Protein sequence: CASRRGGMTGEKLFF.

This sequence joins TRBV14 and TRBJ2-3, with unresolved D. The CDR3 length is 14 residues. The germline gives CDR1 SGHDN, CDR2 FVKESK. Trimming shortened V by 5 bases and J by 4 bases, and 13 bases separated the two germline ends. CDR3 DNA: TGTGCCAGCAGCTCTTTGCGGACGGCAGATACGCAGTATTTT. Encoded protein: CASSSLRTADTQYF. The variable domain in full, with the rest retrieved from reference TRBV14 and TRBJ2-3, is EAGVTQFPSHSVIEKGQTVTLRCDPISGHDNLYWYRRVMGKEIKFLLHFVKESKQDESGMPNNRFLAERTGGTYSTLKVQPAELEDSGVYFCASSSLRTADTQYFGPGTRLTVL.

V is TRBV19 and J is TRBJ1-5; TRBD1 matches at 9 bases. Germline V lookup: CDR1 LNHDA, CDR2 SQIVND (reference sequence). The CDR3 has 17 amino acids. Trimming took 5 bases from V and 1 from J; bases not matched to a gene: 9. The CDR3 DNA sequence: TGTGCCAGTAGTGTCCTCCCACAGGGGGCAAGCAATCAGCCCCAGCATTTT. Encoded protein: CASSVLPQGASNQPQHF.

This chain connects TRBV4-1 to TRBJ1-2, with D possibly matching TRBD1 (6 bases). Trimming cost V 0 bases and J 0 bases, with 11 bases left between them. Germline values: CDR1 MGHRA, CDR2 YSYEKL. This CDR3 is 16 amino acids long. This CDR3 is CASSQDHPGANYGYTF. The DNA for the CDR3 is TGCGCCAGCAGCCAAGATCATCCAGGGGCTAACTATGGCTACACCTTC.

On this clone itself: The sample carries other DNA sequences with the same CDR3. The chain uses TRBV27 and TRBJ1-2; 9 bases map to TRBD1. The germline CDR1 and CDR2 sequences are MNHEY and SMNVEV (reference sequence). With V trimmed by 2 bases and J by 6 bases, 1 base remained unmatched. This CDR3 is built from 13 residues. This chain's CDR3 is CASSLGTGNGYTF. The CDR3 nucleotides are TGTGCCAGCAGTTTAGGGACAGGGAATGGCTACACCTTC.

V and J are TRBV5-1 and TRBJ2-5; the D is unclear. The CDR3 is 13 amino acids. Germline V lookup: CDR1 SGHRS, CDR2 YFSETQ. V was clipped by 0 bases and J by 5 bases, with 8 bases between them. The CDR3 loop is CASSLEAGETQYF. The CDR3, as DNA: TGCGCCAGCAGCTTGGAGGCCGGCGAGACCCAGTACTTC.

The J gene is TRBJ2-1, the V gene TRBV7-2; perhaps D is TRBD1 or TRBD2 (6 bases each). Germline V gene data show CDR1 as SGHTA and CDR2 as FQGNSA. Trimming removed 1 base from V and 9 bases from J, with 10 bases in between. The CDR3 has 13 residues. The CDR3 region has the DNA TGTGCCAGCAGCTTAGTCGGGGGCGGTGAGCAGTTCTTC. It translates to CASSLVGGGEQFF.

This chain connects TRBV27 to TRBJ1-5; D is unclear. The length of the CDR3 is 12 residues. Between the trimmed V and J ends, which lost 5 bases and 2 bases, there was a span of 4 bases. In germline, CDR1 is MNHEY, CDR2 SMNVEV (reference sequence). The CDR3: CASSTRNQPQHF. CDR3 coding DNA: TGTGCCAGCAGTACCCGCAATCAGCCCCAGCATTTT.

J is TRBJ1-1 and V is TRBV6-1, with D possibly matching TRBD1 (6 bases). Trimming pared 6 bases from V and 4 bases from J, leaving 15 bases between. Germline V gene lookup returns CDR1 MNHNS and CDR2 SASEGT. CDR3 size: 14 residues. Here the CDR3 DNA reads TGTGCCAGCAGAGATGAAGACAGGACCACTGAAGCTTTCTTT. This encodes CASRDEDRTTEAFF.

This sequence joins TRBV9 and TRBJ1-3; D remains ambiguous. V lost 1 base and J lost 0, with 8 bases in between. CDR1 and CDR2 (germline): SGDLS, YYNGEE. This CDR3 has 15 amino acids. CDR3 region: CASSVSDSSGNTIYF. CDR3 in DNA: TGTGCCAGCAGCGTATCGGATAGCTCTGGAAACACCATATATTTT.

This chain joins TRBV7-2 and TRBJ2-1; 7 nucleotides line up with TRBD1. This CDR3 region has 15 residues. After removal of 7 bases from V and 2 bases from J, the junction contained 8 bases not matched to a gene. Germline V gene data show CDR1 as SGHTA and CDR2 as FQGNSA. The CDR3 region has the DNA TGTGCCAGCACCCGGACAGGTTTTACCTACAATGAGCAGTTCTTC. The encoded protein is CASTRTGFTYNEQFF.

This clone was seen more than once but under ten times. The rearrangement joins TRBV18 to TRBJ1-4, with 7 bases aligning to TRBD1. Germline CDR1 and CDR2: KGHSH and LQKENI. With V trimmed by 3 bases and J by 2 bases, 0 bases remained unmatched. The CDR3 is 14 amino acids. CDR3: CASSPGQTNEKLFF. CDR3 bases: TGTGCCAGCTCACCGGGACAGACTAATGAAAAACTGTTTTTT. The full variable domain, with the rest looked up from reference TRBV18 and TRBJ1-4, is NAGVMQNPRHLVRRRGQEARLRCSPMKGHSHVYWYRQLPEEGLKFMVYLQKENIIDESGMPKERFSAEFPKEGPSILRIQQVVRGDSAAYFCASSPGQTNEKLFFGSGTQLSVL.

This rearrangement joins TRBV7-3 to TRBJ2-5, with 7 bases fitting TRBD1. The germline CDR1 and CDR2 sequences are SGHTA and FQGTGA. J was trimmed by 5 bases and V by 5 bases; bases with no gene match: 5. The CDR3 covers 13 residues. The CDR3 reads CASSRDSGETQYF. The CDR3 DNA follows: TGTGCCAGCAGCCGGGACAGTGGGGAGACCCAGTACTTC. Supplemented by reference TRBV7-3 and TRBJ2-5, the full variable domain reads GAGVSQTPSNKVTEKGKYVELRCDPISGHTALYWYRQSLGQGPEFLIYFQGTGAADDSGLPNDRFFAVRPEGSVSTLKIQRTERGDSAVYLCASSRDSGETQYFGPGTRLLVL.

The rearrangement links TRBV7-9 to TRBJ1-2; TRBD1 is a possible D gene (5 bases). The germline gives CDR1 SEHNR, CDR2 FQNEAQ (reference sequence). Trimming stripped 2 bases from V and 5 bases from J, with 12 bases between. The CDR3 covers 14 residues. The CDR3 DNA reads as TGTGCCAGCAGCTTAATCGGGGGAGGGTATGGCTACACCTTC. It encodes CASSLIGGGYGYTF.

The chain links TRBV9 to TRBJ2-3; 7 positions match TRBD2. J gave up 9 bases and V 4 bases, and 17 bases lay outside the gene matches. The CDR3 contains 16 residues. Germline values: CDR1 SGDLS, CDR2 YYNGEE. The CDR3 nucleotides are TGTGCCAGCAGCCGGGGCTTACTGTCACGGGGAGGGACGCAGTATTTT. Protein product: CASSRGLLSRGGTQYF.

The chain combines TRBV28 with TRBJ2-1; 8 nucleotides line up with TRBD2. The CDR3 totals 13 residues. CDR1 is MDHEN, CDR2 SYDVKM, per germline. The V and J ends lost 8 bases and 6 bases, in that order; junction bases with no gene match: 6. CDR3 DNA sequence: TGTGCCAGCCGGGGGCGGGAGGTCAATGAGCAGTTCTTC. Protein: CASRGREVNEQFF.

The chain combines TRBV11-2 with TRBJ2-2; D not certain. V was clipped by 4 bases and J by 4 bases, with 22 bases between them. CDR1 and CDR2 from the germline V gene are SGHAT and FQNNGV. The CDR3 covers 18 residues. CDR3 nucleotide sequence: TGTGCCAGCAGCTCCCCAGCCGGGCCCAGAGCCGGCACCGGGGAGCTGTTTTTT. Encoded protein: CASSSPAGPRAGTGELFF.

V is TRBV7-3 and J is TRBJ2-7; 7 bases align to TRBD1. The CDR3 runs 16 residues. The V segment lost 3 bases and the J segment 2 bases; nucleotides outside the gene matches: 10. Looked up from germline, CDR1 is SGHTA and CDR2 is FQGTGA. The DNA for the CDR3 is TGTGCCAGCAGCTTGATGGTTGGGCAGGGGGCCTACGAGCAGTACTTC. Protein: CASSLMVGQGAYEQYF.

The rearrangement joins TRBV19 to TRBJ2-7; 9 nucleotides align to TRBD1. V shed 1 base and J 3 bases; nucleotides not matched to a gene: 4. CDR3 length: 15 residues. CDR1 is LNHDA and CDR2 is SQIVND in the germline V gene (reference sequence). The CDR3 DNA sequence: TGTGCCAGTAGTATAGGACAGGGGGGGATCTACGAGCAGTACTTC. The encoded protein is CASSIGQGGIYEQYF. The complete variable domain, with remaining parts taken from reference TRBV19 and TRBJ2-7, reads DGGITQSPKYLFRKEGQNVTLSCEQNLNHDAMYWYRQDPGQGLRLIYYSQIVNDFQKGDIAEGYSVSREKKESFPLTVTSAQKNPTAFYLCASSIGQGGIYEQYFGPGTRLTVT.

The V gene is TRBV6-5, the J gene TRBJ1-5; a weak D match, TRBD1 (5 bases). Trimming pared 7 bases from V and 2 bases from J, leaving 12 bases between. The CDR3 length is 14 residues. Germline V gives CDR1 MNHEY, CDR2 SVGAGI. The CDR3 nucleotides read TGTGCCAGCATGTCTTTGGGGGGCAATCAGCCCCAGCATTTT. The encoded protein is CASMSLGGNQPQHF.